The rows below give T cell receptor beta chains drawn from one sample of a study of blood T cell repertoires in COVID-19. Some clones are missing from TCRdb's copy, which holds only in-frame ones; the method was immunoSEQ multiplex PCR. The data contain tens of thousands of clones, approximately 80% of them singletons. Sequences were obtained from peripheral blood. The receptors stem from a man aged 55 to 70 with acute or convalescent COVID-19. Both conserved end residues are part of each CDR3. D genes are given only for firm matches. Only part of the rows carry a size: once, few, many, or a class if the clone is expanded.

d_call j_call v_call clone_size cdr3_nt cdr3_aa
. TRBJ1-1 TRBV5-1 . TGCGCCAGCAGCTTGACTCCCCCAGAAGGGGACACTGAAGCTTTCTTT CASSLTPPEGDTEAFF
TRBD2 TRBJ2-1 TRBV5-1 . TGCGCCAGCAGCTTCTTGACTAGCGTCAATGAGCAGTTCTTC CASSFLTSVNEQFF
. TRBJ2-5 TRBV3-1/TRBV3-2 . TGTGCCAGCAGCCATTTACAGGAGCAAGAGACCCAGTACTTC CASSHLQEQETQYF
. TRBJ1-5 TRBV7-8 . TGTGCCAGCAGCTTGGGCACAGCCTTTAATCAGCCCCAGCATTTT CASSLGTAFNQPQHF
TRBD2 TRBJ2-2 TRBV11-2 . TGTGCCAGCAGGATAACGGGGGGTAGCGGGGGCCGGAACACCGGGGAGCTGTTTTTT CASRITGGSGGRNTGELFF
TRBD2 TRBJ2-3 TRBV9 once TGTGCCAGCAGCGACACTAGCGGGGGGGCCCCAGATACGCAGTATTTT CASSDTSGGAPDTQYF
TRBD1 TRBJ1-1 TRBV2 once TGTGCCAGCAGTTACAGGACAGGATTCGGAGCTTTCTTT CASSYRTGFGAFF
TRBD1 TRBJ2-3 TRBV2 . TGTGCCAGCAGTGATCGGGACAGCCCAGATACGCAGTATTTT CASSDRDSPDTQYF
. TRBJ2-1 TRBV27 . TGTGCCAGCAGGCGGGCCGGGACAAACAATGAGCAGTTCTTC CASRRAGTNNEQFF
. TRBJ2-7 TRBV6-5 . TGTGCCAGCAGTATGACAGCCTACGAGCAGTACTTC CASSMTAYEQYF
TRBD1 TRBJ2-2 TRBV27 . TGTGCCAGCAGTCCCCGACAGGGGGCAAGCACCGGGGAGCTGTTTTTT CASSPRQGASTGELFF
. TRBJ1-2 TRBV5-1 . TGCGCCAGTGGTGGGGGGTCGTCCTATGGCTACACCTTC CASGGGSSYGYTF
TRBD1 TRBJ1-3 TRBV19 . TGTGCCAGTACCGTGACAGGGGGCAAAGGAAACACCATATATTTT CASTVTGGKGNTIYF
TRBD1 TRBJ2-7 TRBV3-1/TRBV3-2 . TGTGCCAGCAGCCAAGGACAGGGTGTCGACGAGCAGTACTTC CASSQGQGVDEQYF
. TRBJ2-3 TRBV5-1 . TGCGCCAGCAGCTTGGGACTAACAACCACAGATACGCAGTATTTT CASSLGLTTTDTQYF
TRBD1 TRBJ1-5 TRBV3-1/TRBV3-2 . TGTGCCAGCAGCCAAGGGACAGGAAGGGATCAGCCCCAGCATTTT CASSQGTGRDQPQHF
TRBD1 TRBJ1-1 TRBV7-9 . TGTGCCAGCAGCTTAGATCAGGGGGCGATAGCTGAAGCTTTCTTT CASSLDQGAIAEAFF
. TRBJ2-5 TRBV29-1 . TGCAGCGTTTTCGTATCCCAAGAGACCCAGTACTTC CSVFVSQETQYF
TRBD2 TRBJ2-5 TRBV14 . TGTGCCAGCAGCCCCTGGACTAGCGGGGGGGGCGTCGAGACCCAGTACTTC CASSPWTSGGGVETQYF
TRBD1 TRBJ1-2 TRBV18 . TGTGCCAGCTCACCACGACAGGGAGATCACTATGGCTACACCTTC CASSPRQGDHYGYTF
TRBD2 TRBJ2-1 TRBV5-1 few TGCGCCAGCAGCTTGATTCGACTAGCGGGGGGGCAAGTCTACTCCTACAATGAGCAGTTCTTC CASSLIRLAGGQVYSYNEQFF
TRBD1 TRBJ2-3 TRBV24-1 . TGTGCCACCAGTGCCTATGGACAGGCCACAGATACGCAGTATTTT CATSAYGQATDTQYF